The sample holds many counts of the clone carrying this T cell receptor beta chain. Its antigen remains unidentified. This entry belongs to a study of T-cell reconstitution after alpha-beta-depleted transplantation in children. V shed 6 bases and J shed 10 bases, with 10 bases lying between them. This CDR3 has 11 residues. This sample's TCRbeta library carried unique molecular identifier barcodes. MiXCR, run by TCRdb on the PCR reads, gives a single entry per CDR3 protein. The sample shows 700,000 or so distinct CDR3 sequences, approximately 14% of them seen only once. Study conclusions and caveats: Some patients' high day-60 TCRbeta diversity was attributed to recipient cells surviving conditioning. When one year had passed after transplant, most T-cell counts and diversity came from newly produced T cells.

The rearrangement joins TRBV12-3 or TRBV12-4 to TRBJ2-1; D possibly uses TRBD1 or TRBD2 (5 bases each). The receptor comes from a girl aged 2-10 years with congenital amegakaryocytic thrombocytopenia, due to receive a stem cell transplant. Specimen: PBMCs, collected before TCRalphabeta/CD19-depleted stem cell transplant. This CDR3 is CASSRGREQFF. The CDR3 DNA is TGTGCCAGCAGCCGGGGCAGGGAGCAGTTCTTC.